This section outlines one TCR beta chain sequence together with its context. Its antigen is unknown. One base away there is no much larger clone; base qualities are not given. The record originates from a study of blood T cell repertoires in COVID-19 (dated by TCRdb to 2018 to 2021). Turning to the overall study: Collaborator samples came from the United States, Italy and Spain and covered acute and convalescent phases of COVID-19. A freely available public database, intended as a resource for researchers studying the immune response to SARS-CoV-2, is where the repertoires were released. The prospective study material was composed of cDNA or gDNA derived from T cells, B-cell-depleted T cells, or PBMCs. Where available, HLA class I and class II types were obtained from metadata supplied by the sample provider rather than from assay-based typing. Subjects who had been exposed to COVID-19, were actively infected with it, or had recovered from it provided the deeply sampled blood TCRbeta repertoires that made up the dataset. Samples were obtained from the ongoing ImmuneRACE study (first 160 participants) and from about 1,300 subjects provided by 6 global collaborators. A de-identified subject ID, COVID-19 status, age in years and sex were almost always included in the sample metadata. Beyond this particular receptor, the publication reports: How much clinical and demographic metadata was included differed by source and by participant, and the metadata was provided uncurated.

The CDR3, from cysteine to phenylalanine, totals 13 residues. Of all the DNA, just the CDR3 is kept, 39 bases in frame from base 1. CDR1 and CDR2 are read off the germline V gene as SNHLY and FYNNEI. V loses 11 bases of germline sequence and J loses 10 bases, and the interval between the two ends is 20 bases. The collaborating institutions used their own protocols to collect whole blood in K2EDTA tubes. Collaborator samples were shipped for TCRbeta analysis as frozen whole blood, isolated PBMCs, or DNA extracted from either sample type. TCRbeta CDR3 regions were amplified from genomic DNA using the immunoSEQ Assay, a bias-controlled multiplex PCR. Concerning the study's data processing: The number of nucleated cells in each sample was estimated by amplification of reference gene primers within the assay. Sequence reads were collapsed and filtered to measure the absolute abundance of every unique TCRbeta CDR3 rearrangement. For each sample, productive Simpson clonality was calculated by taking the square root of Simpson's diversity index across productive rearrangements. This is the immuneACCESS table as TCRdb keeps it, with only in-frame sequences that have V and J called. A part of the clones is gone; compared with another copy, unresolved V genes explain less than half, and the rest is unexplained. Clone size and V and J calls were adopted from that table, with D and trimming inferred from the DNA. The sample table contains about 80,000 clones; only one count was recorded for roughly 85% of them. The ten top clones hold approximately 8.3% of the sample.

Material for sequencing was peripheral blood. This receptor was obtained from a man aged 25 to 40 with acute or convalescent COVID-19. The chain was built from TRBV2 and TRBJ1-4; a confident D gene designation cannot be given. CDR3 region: CAALTGTAGKLFF. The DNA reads TGTGCCGCCTTGACCGGTACCGCGGGAAAACTGTTTTTT.